The clone carrying this TCR beta chain showed up many times. Its specificity is not known. The sample is drawn from a study of T cells in Graves' hyperthyroidism and ophthalmopathy. The study's findings and limits: Median prediction lead before ophthalmopathy onset was 6 to 8 months with the model.

Germline assignment: CDR1 SGHRS and CDR2 YFSETQ. The CDR3 runs 14 residues. V shed 2 bases and J 4 bases; nucleotides not matched to a gene: 4. RNA transcripts served as the template for amplifying TCR beta CDR3 regions. HTBI primers were used for first-round RT-PCR of the TCR CDR3. TCRdb analysed the multiplex PCR reads with MiXCR anew, one entry per CDR3 protein. The table includes approximately 300,000 distinct CDR3 sequences, about 15% detected once. Sequenced material: blood. The clonotype comes from a man aged 30-40 years with Graves' hyperthyroidism. The rearrangement links TRBV5-1 to TRBJ2-3; TRBD2 matches 7 bases. CDR3: CASSFGLVPDTQYF. CDR3 nucleotide sequence: TGCGCCAGCAGCTTCGGACTAGTCCCAGATACGCAGTATTTT.